Here is one T cell receptor beta chain with its context. V gave up 5 bases and J gave up 10 bases; unmatched junction bases: 8. The germline CDR1 and CDR2 sequences are MDHEN and SYDVKM. The CDR3 is 15 residues long. The sample belongs to a study of shared T cell receptors in the human thymus. TCRdb's copy holds only in-frame clones and misses some; the assay was immunoSEQ multiplex PCR. In the table there are 720,000 or so clones, 70% to 90% of which are singletons. The sample also formed part of further work on human thymus T cells.

Sequenced input: thymocytes. This sequence joins TRBV28 and TRBJ1-6; 10 bases agree with TRBD1. This TCR was recovered from a girl younger than two with a congenital heart defect. The CDR3: CASSPPTGGWSPLHF. CDR3 sequence (DNA): TGTGCCAGCAGTCCCCCGACAGGGGGCTGGTCACCCCTCCACTTT.